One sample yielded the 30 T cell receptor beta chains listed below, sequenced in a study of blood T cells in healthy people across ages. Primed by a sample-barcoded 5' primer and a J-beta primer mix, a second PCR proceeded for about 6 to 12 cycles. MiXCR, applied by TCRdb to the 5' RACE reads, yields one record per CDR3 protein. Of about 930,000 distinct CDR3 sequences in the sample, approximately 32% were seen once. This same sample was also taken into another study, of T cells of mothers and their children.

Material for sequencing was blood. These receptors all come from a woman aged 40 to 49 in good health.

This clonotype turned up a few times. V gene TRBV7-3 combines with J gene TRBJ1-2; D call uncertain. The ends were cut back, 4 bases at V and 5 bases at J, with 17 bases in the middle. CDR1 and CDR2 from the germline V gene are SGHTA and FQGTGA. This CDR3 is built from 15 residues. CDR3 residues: CASSSVIDSGYGYTF. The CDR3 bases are TGTGCCAGCAGCTCGGTGATTGACTCAGGTTATGGCTACACCTTC.

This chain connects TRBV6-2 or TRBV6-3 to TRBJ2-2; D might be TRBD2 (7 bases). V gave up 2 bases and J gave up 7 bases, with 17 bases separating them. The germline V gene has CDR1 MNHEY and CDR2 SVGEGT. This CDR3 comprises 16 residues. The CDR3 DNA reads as TGTGCCAGCAGTTACGGTGCGGGGGCGTTCGGCGGGGAGCTGTTTTTT. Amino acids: CASSYGAGAFGGELFF.

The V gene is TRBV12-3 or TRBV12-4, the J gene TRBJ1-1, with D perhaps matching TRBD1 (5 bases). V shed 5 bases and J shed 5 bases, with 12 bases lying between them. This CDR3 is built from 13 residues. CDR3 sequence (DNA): TGTGCCAGCAGTCACGTGCCAGGGACTGAAGCTTTCTTT. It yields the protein CASSHVPGTEAFF.

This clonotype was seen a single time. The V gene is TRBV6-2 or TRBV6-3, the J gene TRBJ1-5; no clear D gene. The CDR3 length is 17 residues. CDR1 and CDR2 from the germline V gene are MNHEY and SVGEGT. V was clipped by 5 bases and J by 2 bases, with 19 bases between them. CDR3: CASSDPGTPMGNQPQHF. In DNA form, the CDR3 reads TGTGCCAGCAGTGACCCAGGAACTCCGATGGGCAATCAGCCCCAGCATTTT.

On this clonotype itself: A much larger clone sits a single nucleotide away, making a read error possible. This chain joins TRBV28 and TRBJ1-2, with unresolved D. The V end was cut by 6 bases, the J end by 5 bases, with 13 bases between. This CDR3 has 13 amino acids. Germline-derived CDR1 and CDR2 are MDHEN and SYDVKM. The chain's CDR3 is CASSSASEYGYTF. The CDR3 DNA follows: TGTGCCAGCAGCTCGGCCAGCGAGTATGGCTACACCTTC.

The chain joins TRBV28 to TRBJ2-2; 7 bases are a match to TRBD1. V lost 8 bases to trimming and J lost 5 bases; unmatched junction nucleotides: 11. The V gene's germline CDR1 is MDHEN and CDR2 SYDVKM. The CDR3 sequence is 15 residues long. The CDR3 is CASLGEGAQTGELFF. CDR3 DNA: TGTGCCAGCCTGGGAGAGGGGGCGCAGACCGGGGAGCTGTTTTTT.

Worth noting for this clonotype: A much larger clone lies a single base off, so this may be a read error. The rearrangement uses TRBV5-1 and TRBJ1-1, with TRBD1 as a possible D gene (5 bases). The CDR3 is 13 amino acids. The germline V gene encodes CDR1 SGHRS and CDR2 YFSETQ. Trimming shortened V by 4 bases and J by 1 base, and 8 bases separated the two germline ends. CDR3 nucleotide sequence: TGCGCCAGCAGCCATGACAGGAACACTGAAGCTTTCTTT. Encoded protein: CASSHDRNTEAFF. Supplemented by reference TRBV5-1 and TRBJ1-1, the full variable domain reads KAGVTQTPRYLIKTRGQQVTLSCSPISGHRSVSWYQQTPGQGLQFLFEYFSETQRNKGNFPGRFSGRQFSNSRSEMNVSTLELGDSALYLCASSHDRNTEAFFGQGTRLTVV.

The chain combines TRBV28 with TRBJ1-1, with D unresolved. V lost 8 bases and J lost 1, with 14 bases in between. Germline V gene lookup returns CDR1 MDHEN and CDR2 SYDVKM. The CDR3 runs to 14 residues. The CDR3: CASGSGRTNTEAFF. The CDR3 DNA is TGTGCCAGCGGTAGCGGTCGTACGAACACTGAAGCTTTCTTT.

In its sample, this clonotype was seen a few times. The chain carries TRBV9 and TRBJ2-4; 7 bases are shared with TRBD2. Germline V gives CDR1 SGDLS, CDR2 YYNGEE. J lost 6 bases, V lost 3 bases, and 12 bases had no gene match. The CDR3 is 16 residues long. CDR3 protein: CASSGRRGEGANIQYF. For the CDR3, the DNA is TGTGCCAGCAGCGGGAGGAGAGGGGAGGGAGCAAACATTCAGTACTTC.

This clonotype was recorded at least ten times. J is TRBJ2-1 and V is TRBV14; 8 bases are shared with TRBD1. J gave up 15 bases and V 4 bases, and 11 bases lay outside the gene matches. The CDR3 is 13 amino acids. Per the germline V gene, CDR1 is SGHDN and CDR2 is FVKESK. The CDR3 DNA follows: TGTGCCAGCAGCCGCGACAGGGGCCTCAGTCGGTTCTTC. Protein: CASSRDRGLSRFF.

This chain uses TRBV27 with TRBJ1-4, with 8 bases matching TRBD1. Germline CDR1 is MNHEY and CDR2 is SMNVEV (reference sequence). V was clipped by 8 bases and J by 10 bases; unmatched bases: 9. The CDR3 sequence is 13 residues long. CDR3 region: CASGTQGDGKLFF. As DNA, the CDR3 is TGTGCCAGCGGGACACAGGGGGATGGAAAACTGTTTTTT.

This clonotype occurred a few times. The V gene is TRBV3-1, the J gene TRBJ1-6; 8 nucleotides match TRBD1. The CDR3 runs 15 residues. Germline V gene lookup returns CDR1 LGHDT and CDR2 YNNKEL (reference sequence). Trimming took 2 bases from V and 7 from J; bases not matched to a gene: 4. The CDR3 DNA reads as TGTGCCAGCAGCCAAAACCGGGACAGGAATTCACCCCTCCACTTT. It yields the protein CASSQNRDRNSPLHF.

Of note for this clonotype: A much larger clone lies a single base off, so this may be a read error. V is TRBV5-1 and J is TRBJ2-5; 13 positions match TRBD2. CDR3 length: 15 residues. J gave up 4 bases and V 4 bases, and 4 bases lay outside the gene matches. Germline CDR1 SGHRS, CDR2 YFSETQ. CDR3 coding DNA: TGCGCCAGCAGCGGGACTAGCGGGGCCCGAGAGACCCAGTACTTC. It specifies CASSGTSGARETQYF.

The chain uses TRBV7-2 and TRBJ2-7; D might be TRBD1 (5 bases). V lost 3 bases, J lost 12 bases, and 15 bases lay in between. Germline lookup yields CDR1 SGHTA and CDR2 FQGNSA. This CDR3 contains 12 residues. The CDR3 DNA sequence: TGTGCCAGCAGCTTCCTAGACAGAAATTTGTACTTC. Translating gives CASSFLDRNLYF.

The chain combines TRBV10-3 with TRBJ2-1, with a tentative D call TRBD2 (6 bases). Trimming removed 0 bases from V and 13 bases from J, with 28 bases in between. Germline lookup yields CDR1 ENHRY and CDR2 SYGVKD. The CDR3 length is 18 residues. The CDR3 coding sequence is TGTGCCATCAGTGAGTCGACTCGGGGAGGATCCCCCAGAGAGACCCAGTTCTTC. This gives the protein CAISESTRGGSPRETQFF.

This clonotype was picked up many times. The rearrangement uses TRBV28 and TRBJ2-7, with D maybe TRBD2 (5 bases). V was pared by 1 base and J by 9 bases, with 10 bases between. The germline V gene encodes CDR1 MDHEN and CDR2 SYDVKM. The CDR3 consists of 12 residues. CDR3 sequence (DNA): TGTGCCAGCAGTTTATTGAGGGAACGGCAGTACTTC. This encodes CASSLLRERQYF.

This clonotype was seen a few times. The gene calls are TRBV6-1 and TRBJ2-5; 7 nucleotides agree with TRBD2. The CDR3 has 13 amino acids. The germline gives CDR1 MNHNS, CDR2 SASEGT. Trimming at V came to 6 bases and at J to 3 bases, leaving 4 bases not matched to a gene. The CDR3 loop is CASSAGEKETQYF. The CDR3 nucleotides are TGTGCCAGCAGCGCGGGGGAAAAAGAGACCCAGTACTTC.

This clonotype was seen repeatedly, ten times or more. The CDR3 bases are TGTGCCAGCAGCCGGGGGGGCCTCTCCTACAATGAGCAGTTCTTC. It encodes CASSRGGLSYNEQFF. The V and J genes are TRBV4-2 and TRBJ2-1; a possible D gene is TRBD2 (7 bases). CDR1 and CDR2 from the germline V gene are LGHNA and YNFKEQ. The length of the CDR3 is 15 residues. V gave up 4 bases and J gave up 0 bases, with 10 bases separating them.

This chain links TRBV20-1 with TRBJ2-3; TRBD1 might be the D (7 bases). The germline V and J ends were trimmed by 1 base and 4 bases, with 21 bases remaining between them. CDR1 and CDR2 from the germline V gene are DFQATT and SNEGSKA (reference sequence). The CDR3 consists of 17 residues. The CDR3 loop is CSARARGPGLRADTQYF. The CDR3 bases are TGCAGTGCTAGAGCGAGGGGGCCGGGACTCAGGGCAGATACGCAGTATTTT.

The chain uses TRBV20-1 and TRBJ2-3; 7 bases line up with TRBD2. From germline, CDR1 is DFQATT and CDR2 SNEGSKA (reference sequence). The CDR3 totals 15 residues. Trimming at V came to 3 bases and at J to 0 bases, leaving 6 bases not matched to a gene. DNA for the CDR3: TGCAGTGCTAGGGGACTAAGCTTGAGCACAGATACGCAGTATTTT. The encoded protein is CSARGLSLSTDTQYF.

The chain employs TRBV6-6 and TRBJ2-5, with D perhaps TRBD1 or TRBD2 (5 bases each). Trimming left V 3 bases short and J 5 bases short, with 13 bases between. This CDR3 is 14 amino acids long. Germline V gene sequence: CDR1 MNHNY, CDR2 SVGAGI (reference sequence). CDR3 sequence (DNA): TGTGCCAGCAGTTATTCGTCAGGGACCGAGACCCAGTACTTC. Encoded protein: CASSYSSGTETQYF.

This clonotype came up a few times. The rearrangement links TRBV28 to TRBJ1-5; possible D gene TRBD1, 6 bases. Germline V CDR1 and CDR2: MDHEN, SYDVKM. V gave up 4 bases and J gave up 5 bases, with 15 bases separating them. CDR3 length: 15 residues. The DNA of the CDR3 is TGTGCCAGCAGTTCACAGGGAGACCGGGATCAGCCCCAGCATTTT. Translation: CASSSQGDRDQPQHF. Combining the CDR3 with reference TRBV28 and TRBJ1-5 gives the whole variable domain DVKVTQSSRYLVKRTGEKVFLECVQDMDHENMFWYRQDPGLGLRLIYFSYDVKMKEKGDIPEGYSVSREKKERFSLILESASTNQTSMYLCASSSQGDRDQPQHFGDGTRLSIL.

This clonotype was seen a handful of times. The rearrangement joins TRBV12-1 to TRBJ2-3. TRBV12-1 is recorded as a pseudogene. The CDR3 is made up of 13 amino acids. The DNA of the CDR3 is TGTGCCAGCTGCAGTCAGATCACAGATACGCAGTATTTT. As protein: CASCSQITDTQYF.

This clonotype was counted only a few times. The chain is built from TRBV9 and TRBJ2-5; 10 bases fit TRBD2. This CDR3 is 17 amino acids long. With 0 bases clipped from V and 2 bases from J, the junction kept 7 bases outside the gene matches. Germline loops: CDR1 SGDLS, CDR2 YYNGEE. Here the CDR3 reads CASSVGERGGKQETQYF. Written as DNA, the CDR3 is TGTGCCAGCAGCGTAGGAGAGCGGGGGGGAAAGCAAGAGACCCAGTACTTC. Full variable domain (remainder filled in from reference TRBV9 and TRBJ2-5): DSGVTQTPKHLITATGQRVTLRCSPRSGDLSVYWYQQSLDQGLQFLIQYYNGEERAKGNILERFSAQQFPDLHSELNLSSLELGDSALYFCASSVGERGGKQETQYFGPGTRLLVL.

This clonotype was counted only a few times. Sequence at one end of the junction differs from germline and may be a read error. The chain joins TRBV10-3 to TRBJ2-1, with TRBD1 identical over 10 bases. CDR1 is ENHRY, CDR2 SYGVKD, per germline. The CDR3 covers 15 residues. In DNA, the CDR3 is TGTGCCATCAGTGACGTGACAGGGGGCTACAATGAGCGGTTCTTC. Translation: CAISDVTGGYNERFF.

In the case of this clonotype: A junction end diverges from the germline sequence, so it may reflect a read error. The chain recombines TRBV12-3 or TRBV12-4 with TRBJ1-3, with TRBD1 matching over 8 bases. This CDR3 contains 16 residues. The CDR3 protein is CASSLDRTGSGSTIYF. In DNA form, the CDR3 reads TGTGCCAGCAGTCTCGACCGGACAGGGTCTGGAAGCACCATATATTTT.

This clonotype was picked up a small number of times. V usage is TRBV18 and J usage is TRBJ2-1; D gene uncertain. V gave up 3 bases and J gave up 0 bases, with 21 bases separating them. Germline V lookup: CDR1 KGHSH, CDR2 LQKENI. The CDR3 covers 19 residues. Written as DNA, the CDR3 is TGTGCCAGCTCACCGGACGGGCCGAGCCTAATAAGCTCCTACAATGAGCAGTTCTTC. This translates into CASSPDGPSLISSYNEQFF.

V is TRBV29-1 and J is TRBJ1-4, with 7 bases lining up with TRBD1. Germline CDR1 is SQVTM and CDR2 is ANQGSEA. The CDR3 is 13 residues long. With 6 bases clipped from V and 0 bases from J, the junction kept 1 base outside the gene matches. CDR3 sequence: CSVQGATNEKLFF. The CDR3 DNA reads TGCAGCGTGCAGGGGGCAACTAATGAAAAACTGTTTTTT.

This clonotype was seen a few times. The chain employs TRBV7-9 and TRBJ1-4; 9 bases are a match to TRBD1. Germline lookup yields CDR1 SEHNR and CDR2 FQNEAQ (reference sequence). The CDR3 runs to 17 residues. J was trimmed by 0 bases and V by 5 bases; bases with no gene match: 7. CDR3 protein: CASSLDRGSATNEKLFF. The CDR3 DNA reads TGTGCCAGCAGCCTCGACAGGGGGAGCGCAACTAATGAAAAACTGTTTTTT.

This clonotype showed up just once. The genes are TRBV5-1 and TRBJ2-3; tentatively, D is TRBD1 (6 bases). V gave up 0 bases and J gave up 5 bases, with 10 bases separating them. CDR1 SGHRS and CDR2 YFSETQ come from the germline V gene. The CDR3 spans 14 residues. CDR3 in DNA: TGCGCCAGCAGCTTGGGGGGGCAACAAGATACGCAGTATTTT. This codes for CASSLGGQQDTQYF. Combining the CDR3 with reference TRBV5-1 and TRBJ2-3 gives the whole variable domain KAGVTQTPRYLIKTRGQQVTLSCSPISGHRSVSWYQQTPGQGLQFLFEYFSETQRNKGNFPGRFSGRQFSNSRSEMNVSTLELGDSALYLCASSLGGQQDTQYFGPGTRLTVL.